This T cell receptor (beta chain) was observed in a study of identical twins (dated by TCRdb to between 2015 and 2016). General notes on the study: TCR alpha and beta repertoires from monozygotic twins, unrelated adults of various ages and cord blood were deep-sequenced to test whether fetal clonotypes persist. Replicate twin experiments were performed at different times using different library preparation protocols to rule out contamination. The research as a whole found: Because the same donors could not be followed over many years, the conclusions relied on cross-sectional statistical analysis. Recombination models systematically underestimated out-of-frame TCR alpha sharing in monozygotic twins but agreed with sharing between unrelated individuals. Compared with coincidental sharing between unrelated individuals, an excess of low generation-probability sequences was observed among out-of-frame TCR alpha sequences shared between twins. Abundant cord blood beta clonotypes carried fewer insertions; young adult naive repertoires showed a weaker similar trend, while memory repertoires showed none. Invariant T cells such as MAIT and iNKT could partly confound zero-insertion analyses, though diverse VJ usage argued against this for most clonotypes. A weaker excess of twin sharing was found in beta out-of-frame sequences because the signal-to-noise ratio was lowered by fewer shared sequences.

Only healthy Caucasian donors were included. The study also sequenced three unrelated non-twin adults: a male aged 18 to 30, a male aged 50 to 60 and a female aged 50 to 60. Using Miltenyi CD45RO+ enrichment and human naive T-cell isolation kits, memory (CD45RO+) and naive T cells were isolated from PBMC. Here V drops 3 bases and J drops 6 bases, and the junction holds 10 bases not matched to any gene. Its CDR3 holds 14 amino acids, cysteine through phenylalanine. Just CDR3 DNA is preserved here, 42 bases in frame from base 1. CDR1 and CDR2 (DFQATT, SNEGSKA) derive from the germline V gene (reference sequence). This clonotype was found many times. Its antigen remains undetermined. No much larger clonotype is one base removed from it; base qualities were not supplied. Libraries were prepared through 5' RACE. The instrument was an Illumina HiSeq 2000. A universal primer binding site was added through template switching, and the final cDNA carried a unique molecular identifier so that TCR cDNA molecules could be counted accurately. First-strand cDNA for TCR alpha and beta chains was synthesized from specific primers in the conserved constant-segment region. Each cDNA library was double barcoded, with a SMART-Mk sample barcode plus Illumina barcodes, to control for contamination. TruSeq adapter sequences, together with Illumina sample barcodes, were added in two successive PCR steps. TCR alpha and beta cDNA libraries were sequenced on the Illumina HiSeq platform with custom primers. On the study's bioinformatics: Unique molecular identifiers were extracted from raw reads with MiGEC, and CDR3 positions were determined with MiXCR. For each individual, recombination models were inferred using an EM algorithm with the repgenHMM and IGoR tools. The tcR package in R was used for shared clonotype analysis, with sharing normalized by the product of cloneset sizes. To study raw recombination free of thymic and clonal selection effects, out-of-frame nonproductive sequences were analyzed. The public sequencing data were trimmed at Q25 with fastp and processed into clonotypes with MiXCR by TCRdb, which kept only in-frame beta chains. CDR3 protein sequences are deduplicated, and each keeps its most common genes and DNA. Here the V and J calls rest on TCRdb's processing, not on the authors' analysis. The sample has a few hundred thousand distinct CDR3 sequences on record, 15% to 20% of them singletons. The biggest ten clones account for around 12% of the sample.

This clonotype was obtained from a man aged 45-60 years in good health. The specimen sequenced was naive T cells sorted from blood. Reading the label with the study, this specimen's cell subset or site is: cells isolated with a human naive T-cell isolation kit. The rearrangement joined TRBV20-1 to TRBJ2-7, and 8 bases in between align with TRBD2. The nucleotides read TGCAGTGCTAGGAGACTAGCGCTACGCCTCGAGCAGTACTTC. This sequence encodes CSARRLALRLEQYF.